This TCR beta chain appears in the sequencing data of a study of cytomegalovirus exposure and HLA in healthy donors. Study background: Within the Caucasian-associated ancestry cluster were around 80% of the 398 genotyped donors. Study-wide results and caveats: In an earlier analysis, most TCR beta V segments were productive about 87% or about 30% of the time.

The PCR made use of 60 Vbeta and 13 Jbeta primers. The table came from immunoSEQ multiplex PCR; TCRdb's copy has only in-frame clones and leaves some out. The repertoire has about 170,000 clones, more than 65% of them found once; the top ten carry about 1.5%. The germline V gene has CDR1 MDHEN and CDR2 SYDVKM. V lost 6 bases to trimming and J lost 7 bases; unmatched junction nucleotides: 13. The CDR3 totals 17 residues. As concerns this clone: Its antigen is still unknown.

Input material: PBMCs. V usage is TRBV28 and J usage is TRBJ1-6; TRBD1 matches 9 bases. This TCR was sampled from a male donor in good health and CMV-seronegative. The CDR3 loop reads CASSNTGTGNGNSPLHF. The DNA for the CDR3 is TGTGCCAGCAGCAACACCGGGACAGGGAATGGGAATTCACCCCTCCACTTT.